The rows below give T cell receptor beta chains drawn from one sample of a study of blood T cell repertoires in COVID-19. The table came from immunoSEQ multiplex PCR; TCRdb's copy has only in-frame clones and leaves some out. Here the sample spans some 370,000 clones, 75% to 90% being singletons. The sequenced sample was PBMCs or T cells enriched from blood (not recorded which). These receptors came from a woman aged 45-65 years who had recovered from COVID-19. CDR3s leave out the opening cysteine and the closing phenylalanine or tryptophan. Size tells how often a clone was seen (once, few, many) or the class of an expanded clone, and some rows leave it out.

V: TRBV19
J: TRBJ2-1
size: many
CDR3: ASSTLLQGGVYEQF

V: TRBV29-1
J: TRBJ1-2
size: .
CDR3: SVEGTGGAYGYT

V: TRBV29-1
J: TRBJ1-1
size: .
CDR3: SVEGTGVSGAF

V: TRBV7-2
J: TRBJ2-3
size: .
CDR3: ASSSRLLTDTQY

V: TRBV18
J: TRBJ2-5
size: .
CDR3: ASSPLETRTSGETQY

V: TRBV19
J: TRBJ2-5
size: .
CDR3: ASSISSRTGFMETQY

V: TRBV6-6
J: TRBJ1-2
size: .
CDR3: ASSLVETSNYGYT

V: TRBV5-1
J: TRBJ1-2
size: .
CDR3: ASSSGRGLGYT

V: TRBV2
J: TRBJ2-1
size: .
CDR3: ASRNTGGLGSYNEQF

V: TRBV5-4
J: TRBJ2-3
size: .
CDR3: ASSLRREPPDTQY

V: TRBV6-2/TRBV6-3
J: TRBJ2-7
size: .
CDR3: ASSPTSLRYEQY

V: TRBV9
J: TRBJ2-2
size: .
CDR3: ASSVLAEPNTGELF

V: TRBV27
J: TRBJ2-3
size: .
CDR3: ASSPVGLAGDTQY

V: TRBV7-9
J: TRBJ2-1
size: .
CDR3: ASSLGVEYNEQF

V: TRBV18
J: TRBJ1-1
size: .
CDR3: ASSPRQGGVNTEAF

V: TRBV27
J: TRBJ2-7
size: .
CDR3: ASRGTGLAGGLPYYEQY

V: TRBV11-1
J: TRBJ1-1
size: .
CDR3: ASSFSGGRTEAF

V: TRBV20-1
J: TRBJ2-1
size: .
CDR3: SADHREGQF

V: TRBV30
J: TRBJ1-1
size: .
CDR3: AWSPRQNTEAF

V: TRBV11-2
J: TRBJ2-7
size: .
CDR3: ASSLSAGGPYEQY

V: TRBV12-3/TRBV12-4
J: TRBJ2-7
size: .
CDR3: ASSLGRYEQY

V: TRBV15
J: TRBJ1-5
size: .
CDR3: ATSKRTGGYQPQH

V: TRBV2
J: TRBJ1-2
size: .
CDR3: ASRPAGRGDGYT

V: TRBV5-1
J: TRBJ1-1
size: .
CDR3: ASCISGHLNALSGAEAF

V: TRBV7-9
J: TRBJ2-7
size: .
CDR3: ASSLSAGEGREQY

V: TRBV12-3/TRBV12-4
J: TRBJ1-2
size: .
CDR3: ASAGLDYGYT

V: TRBV18
J: TRBJ1-6
size: .
CDR3: ASSPTGQTNSPLH

V: TRBV7-2
J: TRBJ2-7
size: .
CDR3: ASSLGRAGVDEQY